This record looks at one T cell receptor (beta chain) sequence and its context. The CDR3 runs 13 residues. Germline V gives CDR1 SQVTM, CDR2 ANQGSEA. The V gene lost 2 bases and the J gene lost 5 bases, with 12 bases spanning the gap. This record comes from a study of blood T cell repertoires in COVID-19. Repertoires were generated with immunoSEQ multiplex PCR, while TCRdb's copy carries only in-frame clones and drops some. The table includes 250,000 to 350,000 clones, around nine tenths detected once. The V call is TRBV29-1, the J call TRBJ1-1; unclear D gene. This clonotype was sampled from a woman aged 40 to 49 who had recovered from COVID-19. Sequenced material: PBMCs or T cells enriched from blood (not recorded which). The CDR3 DNA sequence: TGCAGCGTTGAAAAGGCAGTAGCGACTGAAGCTTTCTTT. This codes for CSVEKAVATEAFF.